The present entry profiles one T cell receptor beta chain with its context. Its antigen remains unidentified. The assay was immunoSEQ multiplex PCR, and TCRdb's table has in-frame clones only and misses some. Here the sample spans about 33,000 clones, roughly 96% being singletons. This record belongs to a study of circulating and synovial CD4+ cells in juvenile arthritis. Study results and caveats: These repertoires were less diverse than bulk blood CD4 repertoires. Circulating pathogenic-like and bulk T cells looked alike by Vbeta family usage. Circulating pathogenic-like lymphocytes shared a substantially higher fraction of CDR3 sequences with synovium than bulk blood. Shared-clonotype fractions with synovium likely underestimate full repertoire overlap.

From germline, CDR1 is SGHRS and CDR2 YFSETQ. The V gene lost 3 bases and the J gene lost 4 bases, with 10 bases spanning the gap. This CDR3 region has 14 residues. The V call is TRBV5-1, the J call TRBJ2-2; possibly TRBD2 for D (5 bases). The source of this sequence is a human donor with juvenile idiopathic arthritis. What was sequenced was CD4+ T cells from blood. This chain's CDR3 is CASSSAGVTGELFF. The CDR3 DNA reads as TGCGCCAGCAGCTCCGCCGGGGTCACCGGGGAGCTGTTTTTT.